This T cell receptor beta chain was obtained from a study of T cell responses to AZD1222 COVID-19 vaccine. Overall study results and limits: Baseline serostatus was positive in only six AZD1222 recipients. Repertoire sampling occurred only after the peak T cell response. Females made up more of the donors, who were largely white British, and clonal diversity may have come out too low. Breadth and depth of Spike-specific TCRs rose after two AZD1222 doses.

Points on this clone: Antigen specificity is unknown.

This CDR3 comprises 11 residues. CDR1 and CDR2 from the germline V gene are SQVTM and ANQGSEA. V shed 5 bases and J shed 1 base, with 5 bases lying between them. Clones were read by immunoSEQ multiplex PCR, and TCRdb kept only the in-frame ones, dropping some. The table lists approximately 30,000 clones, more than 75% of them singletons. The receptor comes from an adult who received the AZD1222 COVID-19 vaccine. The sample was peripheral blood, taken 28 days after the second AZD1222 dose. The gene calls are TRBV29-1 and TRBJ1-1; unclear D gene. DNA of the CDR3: TGCAGCGTTTCACAGAACACTGAAGCTTTCTTT. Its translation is CSVSQNTEAFF.